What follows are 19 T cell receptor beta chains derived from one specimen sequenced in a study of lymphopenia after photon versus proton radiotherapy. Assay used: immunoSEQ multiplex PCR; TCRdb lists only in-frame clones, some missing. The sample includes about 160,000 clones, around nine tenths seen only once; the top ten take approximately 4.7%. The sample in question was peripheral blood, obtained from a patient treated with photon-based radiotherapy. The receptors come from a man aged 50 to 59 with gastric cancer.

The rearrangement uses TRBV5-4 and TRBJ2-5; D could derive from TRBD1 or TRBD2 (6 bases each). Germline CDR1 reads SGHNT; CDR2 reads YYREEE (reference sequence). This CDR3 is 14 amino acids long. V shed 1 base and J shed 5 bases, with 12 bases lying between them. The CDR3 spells CASSLSKGGETQYF. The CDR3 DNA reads TGTGCCAGCAGCTTGTCGAAAGGGGGGGAGACCCAGTACTTC.

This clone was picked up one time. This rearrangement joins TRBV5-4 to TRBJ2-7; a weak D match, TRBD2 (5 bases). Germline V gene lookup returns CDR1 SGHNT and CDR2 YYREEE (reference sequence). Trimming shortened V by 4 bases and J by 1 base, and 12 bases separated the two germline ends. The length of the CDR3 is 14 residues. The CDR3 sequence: CASSLYRGSYEQYF. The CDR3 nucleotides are TGTGCCAGCAGCCTATACCGGGGTTCCTACGAGCAGTACTTC.

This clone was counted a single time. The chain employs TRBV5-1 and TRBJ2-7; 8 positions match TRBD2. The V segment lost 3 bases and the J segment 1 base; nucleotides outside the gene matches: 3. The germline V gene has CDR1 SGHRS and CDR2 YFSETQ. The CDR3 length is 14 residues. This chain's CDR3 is CASSSAGGSYEQYF. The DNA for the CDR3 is TGCGCCAGCAGCTCGGCGGGGGGATCCTACGAGCAGTACTTC.

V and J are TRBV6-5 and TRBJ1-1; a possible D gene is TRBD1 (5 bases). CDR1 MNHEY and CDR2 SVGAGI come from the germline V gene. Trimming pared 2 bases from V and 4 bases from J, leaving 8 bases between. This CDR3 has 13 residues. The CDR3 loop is CASSYRGSTEAFF. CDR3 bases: TGTGCCAGCAGTTACAGGGGTAGCACTGAAGCTTTCTTT.

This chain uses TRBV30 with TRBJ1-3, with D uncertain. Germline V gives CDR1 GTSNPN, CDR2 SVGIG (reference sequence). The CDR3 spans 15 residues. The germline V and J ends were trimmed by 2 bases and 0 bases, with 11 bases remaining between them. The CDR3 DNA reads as TGTGCCTGGAGTATTTCACCATTCTCTGGAAACACCATATATTTT. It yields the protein CAWSISPFSGNTIYF. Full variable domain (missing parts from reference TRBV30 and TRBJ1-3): SQTIHQWPATLVQPVGSPLSLECTVEGTSNPNLYWYRQAAGRGLQLLFYSVGIGQISSEVPQNLSASRPQDRQFILSSKKLLLSDSGFYLCAWSISPFSGNTIYFGEGSWLTVV.

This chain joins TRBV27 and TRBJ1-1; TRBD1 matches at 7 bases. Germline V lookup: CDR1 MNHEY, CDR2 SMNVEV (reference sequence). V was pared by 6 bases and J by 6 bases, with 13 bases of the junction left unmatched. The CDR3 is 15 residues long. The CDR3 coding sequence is TGTGCCAGCAGCCTCCAGACAGGGATGAGGGCTGAAGCTTTCTTT. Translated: CASSLQTGMRAEAFF.

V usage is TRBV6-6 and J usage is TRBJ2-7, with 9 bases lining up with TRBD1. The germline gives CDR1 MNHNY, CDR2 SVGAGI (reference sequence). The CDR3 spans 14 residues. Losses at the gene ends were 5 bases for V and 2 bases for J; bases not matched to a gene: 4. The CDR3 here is CASSHRQGAYEQYF. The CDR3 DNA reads TGTGCCAGCAGTCACCGACAGGGGGCCTACGAGCAGTACTTC.

CDR3 bases: TGCGCCAGCAGCCCTGACAGGGAGATGTATGGCTACACCTTC. Translated, it gives CASSPDREMYGYTF. This rearrangement joins TRBV4-3 to TRBJ1-2, with 7 positions matching TRBD1. CDR1 and CDR2 from the germline V gene are LGHNA and YSLEER. Losses at the gene ends were 4 bases for V and 5 bases for J; bases not matched to a gene: 7. The CDR3 runs 14 residues.

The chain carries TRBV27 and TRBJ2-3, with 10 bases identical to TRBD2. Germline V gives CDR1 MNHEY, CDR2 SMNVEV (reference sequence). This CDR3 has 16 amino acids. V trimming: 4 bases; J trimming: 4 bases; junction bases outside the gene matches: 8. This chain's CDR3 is CASSSGTSGNPDTQYF. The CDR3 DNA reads TGTGCCAGCAGTTCGGGCACTAGCGGGAATCCAGATACGCAGTATTTT.

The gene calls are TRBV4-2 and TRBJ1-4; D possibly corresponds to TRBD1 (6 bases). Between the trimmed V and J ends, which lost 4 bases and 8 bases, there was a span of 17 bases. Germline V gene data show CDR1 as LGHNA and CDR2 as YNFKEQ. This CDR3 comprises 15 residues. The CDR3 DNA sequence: TGTGCCAGCAGCCGGAAATCGGACAGAGAGGAAAAACTGTTTTTT. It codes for CASSRKSDREEKLFF.

CDR3 loop: CASSLAGTSGKGEQFF. DNA for the CDR3: TGTGCCAGCAGCTTGGCCGGGACTAGCGGGAAGGGCGAGCAGTTCTTC. The chain has TRBV5-6 and TRBJ2-1, with 13 bases identical to TRBD2. The CDR3 is 16 residues long. In germline, CDR1 is SGHDT, CDR2 YYEEEE. V dropped 0 bases and J dropped 10; count of bases not matched to a gene: 7.

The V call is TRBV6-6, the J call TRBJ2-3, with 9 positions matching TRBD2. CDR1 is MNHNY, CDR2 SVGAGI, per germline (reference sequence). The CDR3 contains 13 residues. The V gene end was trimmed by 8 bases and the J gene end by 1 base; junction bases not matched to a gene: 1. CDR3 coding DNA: TGTGCCAGCCGGACTAGCGGCACAGATACGCAGTATTTT. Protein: CASRTSGTDTQYF.

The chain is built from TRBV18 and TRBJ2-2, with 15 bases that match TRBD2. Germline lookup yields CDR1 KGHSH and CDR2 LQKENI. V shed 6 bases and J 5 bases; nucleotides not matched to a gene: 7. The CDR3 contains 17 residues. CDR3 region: CASSIGLAGGRTGELFF. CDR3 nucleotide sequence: TGTGCCAGCTCGATCGGACTAGCGGGAGGGCGGACCGGGGAGCTGTTTTTT.

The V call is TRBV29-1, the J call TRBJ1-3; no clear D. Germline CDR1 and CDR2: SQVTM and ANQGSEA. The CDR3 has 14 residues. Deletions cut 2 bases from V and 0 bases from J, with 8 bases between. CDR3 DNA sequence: TGCAGCGTTGAACTCCCCCGCTCTGGAAACACCATATATTTT. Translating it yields CSVELPRSGNTIYF.

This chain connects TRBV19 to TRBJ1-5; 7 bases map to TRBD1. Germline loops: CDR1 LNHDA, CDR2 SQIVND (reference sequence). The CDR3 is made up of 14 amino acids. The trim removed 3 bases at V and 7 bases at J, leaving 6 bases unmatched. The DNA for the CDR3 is TGTGCCAGTAGTATCCTAGGGGGCGTCCAGCCCCAGCATTTT. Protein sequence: CASSILGGVQPQHF. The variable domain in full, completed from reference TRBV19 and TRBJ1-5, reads DGGITQSPKYLFRKEGQNVTLSCEQNLNHDAMYWYRQDPGQGLRLIYYSQIVNDFQKGDIAEGYSVSREKKESFPLTVTSAQKNPTAFYLCASSILGGVQPQHFGDGTRLSIL.

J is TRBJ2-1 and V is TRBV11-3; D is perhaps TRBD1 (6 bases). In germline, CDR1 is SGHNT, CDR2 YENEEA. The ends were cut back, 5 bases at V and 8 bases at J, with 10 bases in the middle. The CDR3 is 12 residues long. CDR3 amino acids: CASSVQGDEQFF. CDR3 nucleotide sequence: TGTGCCAGCAGCGTACAGGGTGATGAGCAGTTCTTC.

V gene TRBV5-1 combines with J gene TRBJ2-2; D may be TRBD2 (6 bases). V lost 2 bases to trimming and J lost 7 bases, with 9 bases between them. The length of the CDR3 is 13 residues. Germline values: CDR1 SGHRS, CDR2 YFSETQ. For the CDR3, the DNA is TGCGCCAGCAGCTTAGACGGGGGCGGGGAGCTGTTTTTT. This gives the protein CASSLDGGGELFF.

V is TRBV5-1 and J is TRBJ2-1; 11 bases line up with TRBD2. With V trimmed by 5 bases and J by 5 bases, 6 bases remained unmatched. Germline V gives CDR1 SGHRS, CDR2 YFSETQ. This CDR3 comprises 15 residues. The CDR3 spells CASSLGLAANNEQFF. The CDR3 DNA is TGCGCCAGCAGTCTGGGACTAGCGGCCAACAATGAGCAGTTCTTC.

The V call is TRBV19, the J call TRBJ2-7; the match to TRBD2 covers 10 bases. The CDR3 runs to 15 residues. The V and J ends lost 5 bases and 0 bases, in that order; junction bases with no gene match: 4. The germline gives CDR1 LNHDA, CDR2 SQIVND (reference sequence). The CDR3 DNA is TGTGCCAGTAGTCCGGGGACTAGCGTCTCCTACGAGCAGTACTTC. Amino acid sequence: CASSPGTSVSYEQYF.